This T cell receptor (beta chain) came from a study of T cells in Graves' hyperthyroidism and ophthalmopathy. This clonotype was counted many times. The antigen is undetermined. Clinical symptoms, serum thyroxine and TRAb, thyroid ultrasound and orbital computed tomography were used for the diagnoses. Findings of the study overall: Most clonotypes that expanded in the thyroid above 0.001 also showed up in blood.

Amplification targeted TCR beta CDR3 regions from RNA transcripts. In the first-round RT-PCR of the TCR CDR3, the HTBI primer set was used. A single record per CDR3 protein comes from TCRdb applying MiXCR to the multiplex PCR reads. The sample shows about 380,000 distinct CDR3 sequences, roughly 20% of them seen only once. Per the germline V gene, CDR1 is MDHEN and CDR2 is SYDVKM. The CDR3 has 15 residues. Trimming cost V 1 base and J 5 bases, with 14 bases left between them. The chain joins TRBV28 to TRBJ1-2, with TRBD1 as a possible D gene (6 bases). The material sequenced was blood. This clonotype originated in a man between 18 and 29 years old with Graves' ophthalmopathy. The CDR3 DNA reads TGTGCCAGCAGTTTATACGGGGGCCCTGGGTATGGCTACACCTTC. Its protein product is CASSLYGGPGYGYTF.